This T cell receptor (beta chain) was documented in a study of cytomegalovirus exposure and HLA in healthy donors. Remarks on this clone: Its cognate antigen is unknown.

Study observations and caveats: Among TCR beta chains, those listed as cytomegalovirus-associated numbered some 170. A later analysis reportedly found fewer N-insertions in an Asian-associated ancestry cluster than the roughly 680-donor mean. It was only CMV serostatus that was available as immune exposure information.

The PCR had 60 Vbeta and 13 Jbeta primers. Repertoires were generated with immunoSEQ multiplex PCR, while TCRdb's copy carries only in-frame clones and drops some. The sample has over 150,000 clones, 75% to 85% seen once. Germline V CDR1 and CDR2: LNHDA, SQIVND (reference sequence). The CDR3 is 18 residues long. The trim removed 2 bases at V and 5 bases at J, leaving 7 bases unmatched. The chain employs TRBV19 and TRBJ2-3; TRBD2 aligns across 16 bases. The receptor's source is a man aged 25 to 40 in good health and CMV-seropositive. The sample taken for sequencing was PBMCs. The CDR3 is CASSIHTGLAGGRDTQYF. Here the CDR3 DNA reads TGTGCCAGTAGTATACATACGGGACTAGCGGGGGGGCGAGATACGCAGTATTTT. Full variable domain (missing parts from reference TRBV19 and TRBJ2-3): DGGITQSPKYLFRKEGQNVTLSCEQNLNHDAMYWYRQDPGQGLRLIYYSQIVNDFQKGDIAEGYSVSREKKESFPLTVTSAQKNPTAFYLCASSIHTGLAGGRDTQYFGPGTRLTVL.